The 9 T cell receptor beta chains given below trace back to one sample, sequenced in a study of hypomethylating agent response in myelodysplastic syndrome (dated by TCRdb to about 2021). Library generation was performed with the immunoSEQ multiplex PCR assay. TCRdb took this table from immuneACCESS and kept in-frame rearrangements with V and J called. Such tables lack part of the clones; where checked against another copy, unresolved V genes explain under half of the gap, and the rest is unexplained. This sample holds 3,300 or so clones; 82% were observed only once. Jointly, the top ten make up over 4% of the sample. The sample was bone marrow, taken before or after starting hypomethylating agent treatment for myelodysplastic syndrome (not recorded which). Receptor source: a human donor with myelodysplastic syndrome.

This clone occurred once. The gene calls are TRBV18 and TRBJ1-1, with a possible D match to TRBD1 (6 bases). The germline V gene encodes CDR1 KGHSH and CDR2 LQKENI. The CDR3 contains 16 residues. Trimming took off 4 bases at V and 3 bases at J, with 18 bases between the two ends. The chain's CDR3 is CASSLTLGPGDTEAFF. In DNA form, the CDR3 reads TGTGCCAGCTCACTTACCCTCGGCCCAGGGGACACTGAAGCTTTCTTT.

The rearrangement links TRBV10-2 to TRBJ1-1; no reliable D call. CDR3 length: 13 amino acids. V lost 4 bases to trimming and J lost 1 base, with 7 bases between them. From germline, CDR1 is WSHSY and CDR2 SAAADI. CDR3 nucleotide sequence: TGCGCCAGCAGTGGGCAGCAGAACACTGAAGCTTTCTTT. As protein: CASSGQQNTEAFF.

The V gene is TRBV7-9, the J gene TRBJ2-3; D may be TRBD2 (5 bases). CDR1 is SEHNR, CDR2 FQNEAQ, per germline (reference sequence). The length of the CDR3 is 17 residues. The V gene lost 5 bases and the J gene lost 7 bases, with 25 bases spanning the gap. The CDR3 is CASSPRMSRGSPYTQYF. Written as DNA, the CDR3 is TGTGCCAGCAGCCCTAGGATGTCTAGAGGGTCACCTTATACGCAGTATTTT.

The chain employs TRBV7-3 and TRBJ2-6; D gene uncertain. CDR1 and CDR2 (germline): SGHTA, FQGTGA. Trimming left V 5 bases short and J 1 base short, with 12 bases between. CDR3 length equals 16 residues. CDR3 nucleotide sequence: TGTGCCAGCAGCCCCTCGACGAGATCTGGGGCCAACGTCCTGACTTTC. Its protein product is CASSPSTRSGANVLTF.

This chain links TRBV7-9 with TRBJ1-2; maybe TRBD1 (6 bases). Trimming took off 0 bases at V and 0 bases at J, with 11 bases between the two ends. The CDR3 is 16 residues long. Germline V gene data show CDR1 as SEHNR and CDR2 as FQNEAQ (reference sequence). The CDR3 bases are TGTGCCAGCAGCTTAGCGGTAGGGGGAGCTAACTATGGCTACACCTTC. Amino acids: CASSLAVGGANYGYTF.

The CDR3 region is CASSFSSGSGSLETQYF. As DNA, the CDR3 is TGTGCCAGCAGCTTTTCTTCGGGTAGCGGGAGTTTGGAGACCCAGTACTTC. The chain links TRBV7-9 to TRBJ2-5; 9 bases map to TRBD2. V gave up 3 bases and J gave up 5 bases; unmatched junction bases: 13. The CDR3 loop spans 17 amino acids. CDR1 and CDR2 (germline): SEHNR, FQNEAQ (reference sequence).

This clone was found a few times. This chain links TRBV7-9 with TRBJ2-7; D is unclear. This CDR3 has 12 amino acids. Between the trimmed V and J ends, which lost 4 bases and 5 bases, there was a span of 9 bases. In germline, CDR1 is SEHNR, CDR2 FQNEAQ (reference sequence). The CDR3 nucleotides are TGTGCCAGCAGCTGGGCCTCGGACGAGCAGTACTTC. It codes for CASSWASDEQYF.

The chain is built from TRBV12-5 and TRBJ2-7; 7 nucleotides match TRBD1. CDR1 is LGHNT and CDR2 is FRNRAP in the germline V gene. Losses at the gene ends were 5 bases for V and 4 bases for J; bases not matched to a gene: 5. The CDR3 covers 13 residues. DNA of the CDR3: TGTGCTAGTGGTCATCGACAGGGTTACGAGCAGTACTTC. This sequence encodes CASGHRQGYEQYF.

The chain joins TRBV13 to TRBJ2-3, with D hard to call. V lost 4 bases, J lost 4 bases, and 6 bases lay in between. Germline CDR1 is PRHDT and CDR2 is FYEKMQ (reference sequence). The CDR3 totals 12 residues. The CDR3 sequence is CASSSGADTQYF. The CDR3 DNA follows: TGTGCCAGCAGCTCTGGGGCAGATACGCAGTATTTT.